The next 26 T cell receptor beta chains were all read from a single sample in a study of vaccination effects on CD4 cells after COVID-19. Peptide-pool stimulation followed by sequencing identified expanded antigen-specific CD4+ clonotypes in the ViraFEST assay. The culture ran for 10 days before CD4+ T cells were isolated. It was between March and December 2020 that the person had a SARS-CoV-2 infection confirmed by PCR. Participants were given two doses of BNT162b2 or mRNA-1273 vaccine. These TCRs are of unknown antigen specificity. This table comes from immunoSEQ multiplex PCR, and its TCRdb copy is limited to in-frame clones, with some not included. Here the sample spans about 15,000 clones, about 80% being singletons. The material sequenced was CD4+ T cells from PBMCs cultured with SARS-CoV-2 spike peptides, taken after COVID-19 vaccination. These receptors originate from a human donor who had a prior SARS-CoV-2 infection.

V usage is TRBV14 and J usage is TRBJ2-3, with D unclear. Trimming removed 4 bases from V and 0 bases from J, with 8 bases in between. The CDR3 contains 14 residues. CDR1 and CDR2 from the germline V gene are SGHDN and FVKESK. The CDR3 nucleotides are TGTGCCAGCAGCCCCCTACTAAGCACAGATACGCAGTATTTT. This gives the protein CASSPLLSTDTQYF.

The V call is TRBV9, the J call TRBJ2-5; TRBD2 agrees at 7 bases. Trimming cost V 3 bases and J 5 bases; bases outside gene matches: 10. The CDR3 has 15 amino acids. In germline, CDR1 is SGDLS, CDR2 YYNGEE. The CDR3: CASSALWGGWETQYF. The CDR3 DNA sequence: TGTGCCAGCAGCGCTCTCTGGGGGGGATGGGAGACCCAGTACTTC.

The V gene is TRBV7-3, the J gene TRBJ2-1, with D possibly matching TRBD1 (6 bases). V was clipped by 5 bases and J by 5 bases, with 19 bases between them. This CDR3 comprises 16 residues. Germline values: CDR1 SGHTA, CDR2 FQGTGA. The CDR3 sequence: CASSRASGQSHNEQFF. Written as DNA, the CDR3 is TGTGCCAGCAGCCGAGCGAGCGGACAGAGCCACAATGAGCAGTTCTTC.

The J gene is TRBJ2-7, the V gene TRBV7-2; no clear D. V gave up 2 bases and J gave up 0 bases, with 8 bases separating them. Germline V gene sequence: CDR1 SGHTA, CDR2 FQGNSA. The CDR3 totals 14 residues. This CDR3 is CASSLTQSSYEQYF. The DNA for the CDR3 is TGTGCCAGCAGCTTAACACAGAGCTCCTACGAGCAGTACTTC. The full variable domain, rest sourced from reference TRBV7-2 and TRBJ2-7, is GAGVSQSPSNKVTEKGKDVELRCDPISGHTALYWYRQSLGQGLEFLIYFQGNSAPDKSGLPSDRFSAERTGGSVSTLTIQRTQQEDSAVYLCASSLTQSSYEQYFGPGTRLTVT.

The gene calls are TRBV3-1 (or the pseudogene TRBV3-2) and TRBJ1-2; possible D gene TRBD1, 6 bases. V was shortened by 1 base and J by 2 bases, with 11 bases between the two germline ends. There are 15 residues in the CDR3. Germline CDR1 is LGHDT and CDR2 is YNNKEL (reference sequence). The CDR3 loop is CASSQGTAENYGYTF. Here the CDR3 DNA reads TGTGCCAGCAGCCAAGGGACAGCAGAGAACTATGGCTACACCTTC.

V usage is TRBV15 and J usage is TRBJ2-5; 8 bases are shared with TRBD2. Germline V gene data show CDR1 as LNHNV and CDR2 as YYDKDF (reference sequence). This CDR3 comprises 15 residues. After removal of 3 bases from V and 4 bases from J, the junction contained 7 bases not matched to a gene. CDR3 amino acids: CATSRRSGGRETQYF. CDR3 nucleotide sequence: TGTGCCACCAGCAGGCGGAGCGGGGGACGAGAGACCCAGTACTTC.

The V gene is TRBV11-3, the J gene TRBJ2-1; D is uncertain. V lost 4 bases and J 3 bases, leaving 13 bases between the germline ends. CDR1 is SGHNT and CDR2 is YENEEA in the germline V gene. The CDR3 covers 15 residues. Written as DNA, the CDR3 is TGTGCCAGCAGCTCTCAGTTGCTTGGCTACAATGAGCAGTTCTTC. It yields the protein CASSSQLLGYNEQFF.

The rearrangement joins TRBV19 to TRBJ2-7; possibly TRBD1 for D (6 bases). V dropped 1 base and J dropped 2 bases, with 9 bases sitting between them. The CDR3 runs 14 residues. Germline V gives CDR1 LNHDA, CDR2 SQIVND (reference sequence). CDR3 sequence: CASSIGTAPYEQYF. CDR3 sequence (DNA): TGTGCCAGTAGTATAGGGACAGCCCCCTACGAGCAGTACTTC.

This chain links TRBV7-3 with TRBJ2-3; TRBD1 matches 9 bases. This CDR3 is 13 amino acids long. Trimming removed 4 bases from V and 5 bases from J; junction bases left unmatched: 1. Germline values: CDR1 SGHTA, CDR2 FQGTGA. The CDR3 nucleotides read TGTGCCAGCAGCTGGGACAGGGAAGATACGCAGTATTTT. It translates to CASSWDREDTQYF. Combining the CDR3 with reference TRBV7-3 and TRBJ2-3 gives the whole variable domain GAGVSQTPSNKVTEKGKYVELRCDPISGHTALYWYRQSLGQGPEFLIYFQGTGAADDSGLPNDRFFAVRPEGSVSTLKIQRTERGDSAVYLCASSWDREDTQYFGPGTRLTVL.

The J gene is TRBJ2-5, the V gene TRBV9; TRBD2 agrees at 8 bases. Germline CDR1 reads SGDLS; CDR2 reads YYNGEE. V dropped 0 bases and J dropped 5; count of bases not matched to a gene: 9. This CDR3 is built from 16 residues. The DNA of the CDR3 is TGTGCCAGCAGCGTAGCTCTACGGGGGGGCCTTGAGACCCAGTACTTC. Its translation is CASSVALRGGLETQYF.

This chain links TRBV5-1 with TRBJ2-7; weak D call: TRBD2 (5 bases). Germline assignment: CDR1 SGHRS and CDR2 YFSETQ. V lost 0 bases to trimming and J lost 2 bases, with 12 bases between them. The CDR3 runs 15 residues. Here the CDR3 DNA reads TGCGCCAGCAGCTTGGGGACTCGAGTTACCTACGAGCAGTACTTC. Encoded protein: CASSLGTRVTYEQYF.

The genes are TRBV20-1 and TRBJ1-5, with D possibly being TRBD1 (5 bases). Germline CDR1 reads DFQATT; CDR2 reads SNEGSKA (reference sequence). CDR3 size: 13 residues. V was trimmed by 3 bases and J by 5 bases, leaving 11 bases between them. The CDR3 reads CSASVRVDQPQHF. As DNA, the CDR3 is TGCAGTGCTAGTGTCAGGGTAGATCAGCCCCAGCATTTT.

The gene calls are TRBV19 and TRBJ2-1, with TRBD1 as a possible D gene (7 bases). V lost 4 bases and J lost 2, with 12 bases in between. Germline lookup yields CDR1 LNHDA and CDR2 SQIVND (reference sequence). The CDR3 is 15 residues long. The CDR3 nucleotides are TGTGCCAGTAGTAGCCAGGGGGGAGCCTACAATGAGCAGTTCTTC. Translated, it gives CASSSQGGAYNEQFF.

The rearrangement uses TRBV18 and TRBJ2-7, with 7 nucleotides matching TRBD2. After removal of 4 bases from V and 0 bases from J, the junction contained 6 bases not matched to a gene. This CDR3 spans 15 amino acids. Looked up from germline, CDR1 is KGHSH and CDR2 is LQKENI. In nucleotides, the CDR3 is TGTGCCAGCTCACGGGACTACCAAACCTCCTACGAGCAGTACTTC. As protein: CASSRDYQTSYEQYF.

The chain carries TRBV7-9 and TRBJ2-2; D might be TRBD1 or TRBD2, each matching 5 bases. V was clipped by 2 bases and J by 4 bases, with 8 bases between them. There are 14 residues in the CDR3. The germline V gene has CDR1 SEHNR and CDR2 FQNEAQ (reference sequence). DNA of the CDR3: TGTGCCAGCAGCTTATCAGGGACCACCGGGGAGCTGTTTTTT. Translated, it gives CASSLSGTTGELFF.

The genes are TRBV7-6 and TRBJ1-3; 7 nucleotides match TRBD1. The CDR3 extends over 15 amino acids. The germline gives CDR1 SGHVS, CDR2 FNYEAQ. V shed 4 bases, J shed 4 bases, and the junction held 7 bases outside the gene matches. In DNA, the CDR3 is TGTGCCAGCAGCTCCCAGACAGGGTCGGGAAACACCATATATTTT. It yields the protein CASSSQTGSGNTIYF.

This sequence joins TRBV30 and TRBJ1-1; 9 nucleotides match TRBD1. CDR1 is GTSNPN, CDR2 SVGIG, per germline (reference sequence). V shed 3 bases and J 7 bases; nucleotides not matched to a gene: 12. CDR3 length: 15 residues. The CDR3, as DNA: TGTGCCTGGAGCCAAGACAGGGGGTGGTATAATGAAGCTTTCTTT. Translated, it gives CAWSQDRGWYNEAFF. The whole variable domain, remainder taken from reference TRBV30 and TRBJ1-1, is SQTIHQWPATLVQPVGSPLSLECTVEGTSNPNLYWYRQAAGRGLQLLFYSVGIGQISSEVPQNLSASRPQDRQFILSSKKLLLSDSGFYLCAWSQDRGWYNEAFFGQGTRLTVV.

This clone appeared a single time. The chain employs TRBV30 and TRBJ2-7; D possibly corresponds to TRBD2 (6 bases). Trimming stripped 1 base from V and 2 bases from J, with 9 bases between. The germline V gene has CDR1 GTSNPN and CDR2 SVGIG (reference sequence). CDR3 length equals 13 residues. CDR3 DNA: TGTGCCTGGAGTGGATTAGCGGCCTACGAGCAGTACTTC. It yields the protein CAWSGLAAYEQYF.

This clone was picked up one time. This rearrangement joins TRBV24-1 to TRBJ2-7, with D perhaps TRBD1 or TRBD2 (5 bases each). Trimming cost V 3 bases and J 6 bases, with 23 bases left between them. The CDR3 consists of 17 residues. The V gene's germline CDR1 is KGHDR and CDR2 SFDVKD. Written as DNA, the CDR3 is TGTGCCACCAGTGATCCCCCAACCGGACTCCCTAGGGGCGAGCAGTACTTC. Its translation: CATSDPPTGLPRGEQYF.

The chain uses TRBV27 and TRBJ2-7; 11 bases match TRBD1. CDR1 is MNHEY, CDR2 SMNVEV, per germline (reference sequence). V shed 6 bases, J shed 5 bases, and the junction held 6 bases outside the gene matches. The CDR3 is 14 amino acids. CDR3 DNA: TGTGCCAGCAGCGGTGGGACAGGGGGTCACGAGCAGTACTTC. Its translation: CASSGGTGGHEQYF.

This clone was detected only once. J is TRBJ2-2 and V is TRBV29-1; D may match TRBD1 or TRBD2 (5 bases each). Germline V gene data show CDR1 as SQVTM and CDR2 as ANQGSEA. The V end was cut by 4 bases, the J end by 5 bases, with 11 bases between. The CDR3 extends over 13 amino acids. The CDR3 is CSVGGKWTGELFF. CDR3 in DNA: TGCAGCGTTGGGGGGAAGTGGACCGGGGAGCTGTTTTTT.

This chain uses TRBV6-5 with TRBJ2-6, with 8 bases matching TRBD1. The CDR3 is 14 amino acids. Germline-derived CDR1 and CDR2 are MNHEY and SVGAGI. V lost 5 bases to trimming and J lost 3 bases; unmatched junction nucleotides: 0. The CDR3 region is CASSTGGGANVLTF. In DNA form, the CDR3 reads TGTGCCAGCAGTACAGGGGGTGGGGCCAACGTCCTGACTTTC.

The genes are TRBV4-2 and TRBJ2-2; TRBD1 agrees at 7 bases. Germline trimming cut 1 base from V and 3 bases from J; bases unmatched to any gene: 14. The CDR3 totals 19 residues. The germline gives CDR1 LGHNA, CDR2 YNFKEQ. The CDR3 DNA is TGTGCCAGCAGCCAAGTCGAGGGGGCGCAGCGTTCGGACACCGGGGAGCTGTTTTTT. Amino acid sequence: CASSQVEGAQRSDTGELFF.

V usage is TRBV6-1 and J usage is TRBJ2-7; D is unclear. V was cut by 1 base and J by 0 bases, with 10 bases left in between. The CDR3 spans 15 residues. Germline V gene sequence: CDR1 MNHNS, CDR2 SASEGT. The DNA for the CDR3 is TGTGCCAGCAGTGAAGTGGTCAGTCCCTCCTACGAGCAGTACTTC. This translates into CASSEVVSPSYEQYF.

The chain links TRBV6-5 to TRBJ1-2, with TRBD1 as a possible D gene (5 bases). This CDR3 is 11 amino acids long. Trimming removed 5 bases from V and 10 bases from J, with 11 bases in between. Germline V gene sequence: CDR1 MNHEY, CDR2 SVGAGI. The CDR3 sequence: CASSRRGLYTF. In DNA form, the CDR3 reads TGTGCCAGCAGTCGACGGGGCCTCTACACCTTC.

This chain links TRBV5-6 with TRBJ2-5; the match to TRBD2 covers 13 bases. CDR1 and CDR2 from the germline V gene are SGHDT and YYEEEE. V shed 4 bases and J 5 bases; nucleotides not matched to a gene: 2. The CDR3 extends over 14 amino acids. CDR3 DNA: TGTGCCAGCAGCCCGGGACTAGCGGGGGAGACCCAGTACTTC. Protein sequence: CASSPGLAGETQYF.